This T cell receptor (beta chain) is from a study of T-cell reconstitution after alpha-beta-depleted transplantation in children listed by TCRdb under 2016. In terms of the full investigation: Using TCR repertoire profiling, the study quantitatively followed how T-cell immune reconstitution unfolded in children after TCRalphabeta/CD19-depleted allogeneic hematopoietic cell transplantation.

Libraries were made using PCR. The instrument given in TCRdb is Illumina HiSeq 2500. TCR libraries were prepared with molecular barcoding, using unique molecular identifiers to normalize TCRbeta repertoire quantification. TCRdb passed the public sequencing reads through fastp at Q25 and MiXCR, retaining productive beta sequences. CDR3 protein sequences are deduplicated, and each keeps its most common genes and DNA. The sample has some 500,000 distinct CDR3 sequences on record, approximately 16% of them singletons. Jointly, the top ten make up approximately 3% of the sample. This clonotype turned up a few times. The specificity of this receptor is unknown. No base quality values were provided; no much bigger clone lies one nucleotide off. Trimming at the junction amounts to 4 bases on V and 5 bases on J, and the germline ends lie 17 bases apart. The CDR3, from cysteine to phenylalanine, totals 16 residues. Solely the CDR3 DNA is kept, with 48 bases framed from the first base.

The source of this sequence is a human donor who donated a stem cell graft to a child with acute lymphoblastic leukemia. The V and J segments used are TRBV12-3 or TRBV12-4 and TRBJ2-2, with TRBD2 perhaps the D gene, on 6 matching bases. The material sequenced was PBMCs from the stem cell graft donor, taken from the stem cell graft. The encoded CDR3 is CASSSRGILGTGELFF. In nucleotide form, the sequence is TGTGCCAGCAGTTCTCGCGGGATCCTGGGTACCGGGGAGCTGTTTTTT.